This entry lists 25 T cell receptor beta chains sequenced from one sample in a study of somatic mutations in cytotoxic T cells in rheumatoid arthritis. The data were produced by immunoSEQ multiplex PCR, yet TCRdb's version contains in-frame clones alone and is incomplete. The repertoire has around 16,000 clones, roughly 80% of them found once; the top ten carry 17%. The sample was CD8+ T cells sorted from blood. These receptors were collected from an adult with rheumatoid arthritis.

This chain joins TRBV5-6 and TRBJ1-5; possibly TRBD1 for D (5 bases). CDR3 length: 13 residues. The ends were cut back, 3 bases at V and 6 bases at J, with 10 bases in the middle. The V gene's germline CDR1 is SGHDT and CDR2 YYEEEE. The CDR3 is CASSSGGGQPQHF. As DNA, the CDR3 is TGTGCCAGCAGCTCCGGGGGGGGTCAGCCCCAGCATTTT.

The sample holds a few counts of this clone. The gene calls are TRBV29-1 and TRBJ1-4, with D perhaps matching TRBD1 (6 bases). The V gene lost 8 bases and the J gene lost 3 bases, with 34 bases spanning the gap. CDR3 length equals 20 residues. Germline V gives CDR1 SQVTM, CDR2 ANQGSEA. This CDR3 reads CSFWGPEQGLLLISNEKLFF. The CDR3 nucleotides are TGCAGCTTCTGGGGGCCGGAACAGGGCCTCCTACTAATCTCTAATGAAAAACTGTTTTTT.

CDR3 sequence reads: CASGSYNEQFF. DNA for the CDR3: TGTGCCAGCGGCTCCTACAATGAGCAGTTCTTC. V and J are TRBV6-1 and TRBJ2-1; no clear D. The CDR3 loop spans 11 amino acids. V was trimmed by 8 bases and J by 0 bases, leaving 2 bases between them. Germline V gene data show CDR1 as MNHNS and CDR2 as SASEGT.

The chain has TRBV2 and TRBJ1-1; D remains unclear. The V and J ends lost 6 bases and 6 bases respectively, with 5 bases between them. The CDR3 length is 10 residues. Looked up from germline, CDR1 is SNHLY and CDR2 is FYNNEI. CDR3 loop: CASRGAEAFF. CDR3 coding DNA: TGTGCCAGCAGGGGTGCTGAAGCTTTCTTT.

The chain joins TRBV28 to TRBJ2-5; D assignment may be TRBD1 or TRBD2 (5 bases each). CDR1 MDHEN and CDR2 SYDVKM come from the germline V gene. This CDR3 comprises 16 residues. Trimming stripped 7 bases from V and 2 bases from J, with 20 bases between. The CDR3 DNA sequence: TGTGCCAGCACCCCGAGTGACAGTTGGGGGCAAGAGACCCAGTACTTC. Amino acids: CASTPSDSWGQETQYF.

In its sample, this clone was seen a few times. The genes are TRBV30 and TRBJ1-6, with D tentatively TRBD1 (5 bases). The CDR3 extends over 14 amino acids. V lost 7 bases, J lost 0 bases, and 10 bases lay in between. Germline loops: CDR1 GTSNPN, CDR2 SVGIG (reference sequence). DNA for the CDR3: TGTGCCTCACAGACAGACTCCTATAATTCACCCCTCCACTTT. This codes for CASQTDSYNSPLHF.

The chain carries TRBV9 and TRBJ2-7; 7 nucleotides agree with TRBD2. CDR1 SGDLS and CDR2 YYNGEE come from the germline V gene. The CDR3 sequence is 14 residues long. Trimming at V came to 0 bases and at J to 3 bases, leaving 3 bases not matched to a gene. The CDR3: CASSVEGGGYEQYF. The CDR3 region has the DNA TGTGCCAGCAGCGTAGAGGGCGGGGGCTACGAGCAGTACTTC.

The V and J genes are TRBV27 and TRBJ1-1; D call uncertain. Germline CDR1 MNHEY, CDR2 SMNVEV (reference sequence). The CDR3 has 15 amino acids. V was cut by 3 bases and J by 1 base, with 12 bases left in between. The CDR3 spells CASSFTGNGNTEAFF. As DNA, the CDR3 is TGTGCCAGCAGTTTTACGGGGAACGGGAACACTGAAGCTTTCTTT.

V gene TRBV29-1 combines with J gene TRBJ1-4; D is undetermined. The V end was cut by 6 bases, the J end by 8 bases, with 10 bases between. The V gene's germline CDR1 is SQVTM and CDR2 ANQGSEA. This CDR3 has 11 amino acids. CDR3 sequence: CSVQDWEKLFF. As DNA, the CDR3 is TGCAGCGTCCAGGACTGGGAAAAACTGTTTTTT.

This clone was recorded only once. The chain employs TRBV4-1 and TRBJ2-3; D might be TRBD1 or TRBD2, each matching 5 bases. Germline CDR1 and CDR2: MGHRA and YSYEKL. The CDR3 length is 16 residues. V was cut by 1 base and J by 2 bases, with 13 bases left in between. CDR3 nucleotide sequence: TGCGCCAGCAGCCAAGGTGTCGGGGCGATCACAGATACGCAGTATTTT. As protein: CASSQGVGAITDTQYF.

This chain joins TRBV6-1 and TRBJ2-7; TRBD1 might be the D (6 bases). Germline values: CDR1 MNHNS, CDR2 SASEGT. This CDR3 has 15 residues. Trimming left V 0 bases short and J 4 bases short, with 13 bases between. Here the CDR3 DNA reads TGTGCCAGCAGTGAAGCTCGAACAGGGTGGTACGAGCAGTACTTC. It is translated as CASSEARTGWYEQYF.

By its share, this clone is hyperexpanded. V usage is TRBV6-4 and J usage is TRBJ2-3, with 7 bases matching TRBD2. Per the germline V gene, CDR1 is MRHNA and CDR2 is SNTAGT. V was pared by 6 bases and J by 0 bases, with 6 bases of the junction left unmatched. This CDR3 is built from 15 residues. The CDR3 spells CASSTIAGSTDTQYF. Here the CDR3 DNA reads TGTGCCAGCAGCACCATAGCGGGTAGCACAGATACGCAGTATTTT.

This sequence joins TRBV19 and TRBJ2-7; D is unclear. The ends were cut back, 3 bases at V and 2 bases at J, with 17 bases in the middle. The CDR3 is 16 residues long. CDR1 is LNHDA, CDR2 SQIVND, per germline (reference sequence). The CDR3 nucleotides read TGTGCCAGTAGTATGGGCGGAAATCCTACCCCCTACGAGCAGTACTTC. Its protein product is CASSMGGNPTPYEQYF.

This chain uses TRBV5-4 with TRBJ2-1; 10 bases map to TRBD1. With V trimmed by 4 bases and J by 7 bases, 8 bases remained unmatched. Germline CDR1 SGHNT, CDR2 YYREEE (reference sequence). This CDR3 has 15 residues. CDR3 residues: CASSQTGGRYNEQFF. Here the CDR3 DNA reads TGTGCCAGCAGCCAGACAGGGGGCAGGTATAATGAGCAGTTCTTC.

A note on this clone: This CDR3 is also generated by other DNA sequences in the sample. The CDR3 DNA follows: TGTGCCAGCAGCTACAGGGGCAATCAGCCCCAGCATTTT. Translation gives CASSYRGNQPQHF. The V gene is TRBV6-5, the J gene TRBJ1-5, with a weak D call TRBD1 (6 bases). CDR3 length equals 13 residues. The V end lost 6 bases, the J end lost 2 bases, and 8 bases lay between the germline ends. Germline CDR1 reads MNHEY; CDR2 reads SVGAGI.

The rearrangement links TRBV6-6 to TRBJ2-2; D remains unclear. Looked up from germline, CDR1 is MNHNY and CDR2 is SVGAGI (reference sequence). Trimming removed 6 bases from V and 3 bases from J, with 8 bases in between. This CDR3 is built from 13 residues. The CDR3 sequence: CASSIVDTGELFF. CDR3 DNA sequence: TGTGCCAGCAGCATCGTCGACACCGGGGAGCTGTTTTTT.

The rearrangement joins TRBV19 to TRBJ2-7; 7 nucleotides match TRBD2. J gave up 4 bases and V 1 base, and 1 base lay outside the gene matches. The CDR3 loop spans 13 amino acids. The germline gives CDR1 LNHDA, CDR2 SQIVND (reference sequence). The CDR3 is CASSIGEGYEQYF. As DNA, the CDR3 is TGTGCCAGTAGTATAGGGGAGGGGTACGAGCAGTACTTC.

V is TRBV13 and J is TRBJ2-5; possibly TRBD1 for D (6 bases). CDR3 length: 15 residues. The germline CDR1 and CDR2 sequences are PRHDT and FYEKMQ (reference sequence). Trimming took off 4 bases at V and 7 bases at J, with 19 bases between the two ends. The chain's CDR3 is CASSSRMGAQGTQYF. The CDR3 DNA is TGTGCCAGCAGCTCCCGGATGGGGGCGCAGGGGACCCAGTACTTC.

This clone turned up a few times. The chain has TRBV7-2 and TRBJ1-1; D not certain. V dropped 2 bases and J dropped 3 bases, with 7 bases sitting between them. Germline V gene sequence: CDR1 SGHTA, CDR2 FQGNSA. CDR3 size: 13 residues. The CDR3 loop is CASSLSTYTEAFF. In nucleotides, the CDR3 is TGTGCCAGCAGCTTATCGACATACACTGAAGCTTTCTTT.

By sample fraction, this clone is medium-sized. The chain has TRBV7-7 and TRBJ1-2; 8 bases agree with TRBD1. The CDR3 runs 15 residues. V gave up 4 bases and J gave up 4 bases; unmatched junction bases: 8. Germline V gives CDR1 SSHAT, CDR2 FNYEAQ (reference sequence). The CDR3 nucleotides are TGTGCCAGCAGCTGGCCACCGGGACAGGTCTATGGCTACACCTTC. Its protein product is CASSWPPGQVYGYTF.

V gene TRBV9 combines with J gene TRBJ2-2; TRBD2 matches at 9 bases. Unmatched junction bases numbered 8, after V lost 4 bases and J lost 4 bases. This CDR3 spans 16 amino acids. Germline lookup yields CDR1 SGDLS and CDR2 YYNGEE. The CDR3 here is CASSSRLAGPTGELFF. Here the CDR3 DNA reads TGTGCCAGCAGCTCACGTCTAGCGGGACCCACCGGGGAGCTGTTTTTT. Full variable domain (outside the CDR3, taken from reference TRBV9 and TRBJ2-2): DSGVTQTPKHLITATGQRVTLRCSPRSGDLSVYWYQQSLDQGLQFLIQYYNGEERAKGNILERFSAQQFPDLHSELNLSSLELGDSALYFCASSSRLAGPTGELFFGEGSRLTVL.

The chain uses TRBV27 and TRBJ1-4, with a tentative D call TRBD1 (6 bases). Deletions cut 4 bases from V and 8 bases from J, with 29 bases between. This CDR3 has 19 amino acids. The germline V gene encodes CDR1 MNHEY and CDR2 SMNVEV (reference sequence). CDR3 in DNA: TGTGCCAGCAGTTCTGACAGGAACGAGGGGTACTATCTTAGGGAAAAACTGTTTTTT. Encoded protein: CASSSDRNEGYYLREKLFF.

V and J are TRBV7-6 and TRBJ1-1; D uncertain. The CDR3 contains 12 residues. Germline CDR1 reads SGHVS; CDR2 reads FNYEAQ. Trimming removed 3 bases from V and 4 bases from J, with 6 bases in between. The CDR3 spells CASSFEGTEAFF. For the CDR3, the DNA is TGTGCCAGCAGCTTTGAGGGCACTGAAGCTTTCTTT.

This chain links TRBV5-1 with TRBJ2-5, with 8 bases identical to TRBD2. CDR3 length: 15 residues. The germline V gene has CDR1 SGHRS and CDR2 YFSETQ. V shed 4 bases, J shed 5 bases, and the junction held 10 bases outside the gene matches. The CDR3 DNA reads TGCGCCAGCAGCCCCACGGGTAGCGGGGTTGAGACCCAGTACTTC. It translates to CASSPTGSGVETQYF.

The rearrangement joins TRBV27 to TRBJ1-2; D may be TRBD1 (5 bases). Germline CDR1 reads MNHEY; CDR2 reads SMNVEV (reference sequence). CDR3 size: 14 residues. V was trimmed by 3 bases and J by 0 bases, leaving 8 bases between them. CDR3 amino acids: CASSFQGANYGYTF. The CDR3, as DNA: TGTGCCAGCAGTTTTCAGGGTGCTAACTATGGCTACACCTTC.